This T cell receptor beta chain was found in a study of T-cell memory formation after mild COVID-19. This CDR3 comprises 17 residues. Germline lookup yields CDR1 SGHRS and CDR2 YFSETQ. V was trimmed by 0 bases and J by 0 bases, leaving 14 bases between them. Study-level findings and limits: Day 15 to 85 contracting clones showed balanced CD4/CD8; later expanders leaned CD4+. Contracting CD4+ clones lay largely in CM and EM, with CD8+ ones residing in EMRA.

This clonotype was picked up a small number of times. Its antigen is unidentified. Libraries for TCRalpha and TCRbeta carried sample barcodes and unique molecular identifiers via 5'RACE. Each CDR3 protein gets one entry after TCRdb re-called the 5' RACE reads with MiXCR. The sample lists about 110,000 distinct CDR3 sequences, 15% to 20% seen once, with roughly 5.5% in the top ten. The V gene is TRBV5-1, the J gene TRBJ2-3, with a weak D call TRBD2 (6 bases). The sequence derives from a man between 18 and 29 years old who had mild COVID-19 (a few samples of this study predate the infection). Cell type and time point are not known. The source material was PBMCs or a T cell subset sorted from them (not recorded which). For the CDR3, the DNA is TGCGCCAGCAGCTTGGGGACGGGAGCCACTAGCACAGATACGCAGTATTTT. This gives the protein CASSLGTGATSTDTQYF.